This T cell receptor beta chain comes out of a study of T cells after yellow fever vaccination. The wider study: Fractions of limited cellularity were prepared by means of SMART-Seq v4 Ultra Low Input.

5'RACE template switching added a universal primer site and UMIs to TCR cDNA. One entry per CDR3 protein results from TCRdb running MiXCR on the 5' RACE reads. The sample consists of 250,000 to 300,000 distinct CDR3 sequences, 5.2% of them appearing once. This clonotype came up many times. Its antigen remains unknown. Study conclusions and caveats: Peaking faster, on day 5 versus 15, the secondary response was nonetheless weaker. Few clonotypes appeared in both CD4 and CD8 compartments.

The CDR3 is 14 amino acids. Deletions cut 2 bases from V and 1 base from J, with 10 bases between. Germline assignment: CDR1 SQVTM and CDR2 ANQGSEA. The TCR sequence derives from a man aged 18 to 30 who received the YFV17D yellow fever vaccine. The rearrangement links TRBV29-1 to TRBJ2-3; D gene unclear. Sequences were derived from CD4+ T cells sorted from PBMCs, sampled on the day of the yellow fever booster vaccination. CDR3 DNA: TGCAGCGTTGAATGGGGTTTGGGCACAGATACGCAGTATTTT. Translation gives CSVEWGLGTDTQYF.